One sample yielded the 10 T cell receptor beta chains listed below, sequenced in a study of shared clonotypes between healthy human individuals. Measured with immunoSEQ multiplex PCR; TCRdb has only the in-frame clones, and not every one. The sample lists about 1.1 million clones, approximately 75% occurring once. Sequences were obtained from memory CD4+ T cells from PBMCs. Subset meaning: CD45RA-negative fraction. The source of these receptors is a man aged 18 to 29 in good health. Some clones in this sample may be carry-over from other donors' samples.

This clone was observed once. It may be a read error: a sequence one base away is much more abundant. Other DNA sequences in this specimen translate into the identical CDR3. This chain connects TRBV28 to TRBJ2-7; no firm D call. CDR3 size: 11 residues. Per germline, CDR1 MDHEN and CDR2 SYDVKM. The CDR3 spells CASRSSYEQYF. Written as DNA, the CDR3 is TGTGCAAGCAGGAGCTCCTACGAGCAGTACTTC.

The V gene is TRBV5-1, the J gene TRBJ2-2; a weak D match, TRBD2 (5 bases). CDR3 length: 13 residues. V lost 7 bases, J lost 4 bases, and 11 bases lay in between. Germline lookup yields CDR1 SGHRS and CDR2 YFSETQ. The CDR3 spells CASGSYFTGELFF. The CDR3 DNA is TGCGCCAGCGGGAGTTACTTCACCGGGGAGCTGTTTTTT.

V and J are TRBV6-6 and TRBJ2-1; weak D call: TRBD2 (6 bases). Germline CDR1 MNHNY, CDR2 SVGAGI (reference sequence). This CDR3 region has 15 residues. Trimming removed 6 bases at V and 7 bases at J, with 19 bases between. The CDR3 DNA sequence: TGTGCCAGCAGGCCAACCGGGACGGAGGGGAATGAGCAGTTCTTC. Its protein is CASRPTGTEGNEQFF.

The J gene is TRBJ1-3, the V gene TRBV4-3; D is undetermined. The V end was cut by 1 base, the J end by 0 bases, with 13 bases between. CDR3 size: 17 residues. Germline CDR1 is LGHNA and CDR2 is YSLEER. The DNA of the CDR3 is TGCGCCAGCAGCCAAGGGCCCCGCGAGGGCTCTGGAAACACCATATATTTT. Protein sequence: CASSQGPREGSGNTIYF.

The CDR3 nucleotides are TGTGCCAGCAGCTTATCAAGAGGTACTTATGGCTACACCTTC. It specifies CASSLSRGTYGYTF. This chain joins TRBV7-2 and TRBJ1-2; D is unclear. CDR3 length equals 14 residues. Germline CDR1 and CDR2: SGHTA and FQGNSA. Deletions cut 2 bases from V and 5 bases from J, with 12 bases between.

For the CDR3, the DNA is TGTGCCAGTACAGGGGAGAACACTGAAGCTTTCTTT. This codes for CASTGENTEAFF. The V call is TRBV2, the J call TRBJ1-1; 7 positions agree with TRBD1. This CDR3 has 12 residues. Germline V gene sequence: CDR1 SNHLY, CDR2 FYNNEI. V gave up 9 bases and J gave up 1 base; unmatched junction bases: 2. The full variable domain, rest sourced from reference TRBV2 and TRBJ1-1, is EPEVTQTPSHQVTQMGQEVILRCVPISNHLYFYWYRQILGQKVEFLVSFYNNEISEKSEIFDDQFSVERPDGSNFTLKIRSTKLEDSAMYFCASTGENTEAFFGQGTRLTVV.

The CDR3 DNA sequence: TGCAGTGCTCGTAGGTCCCGGGAGCAGTTCTTC. It is translated as CSARRSREQFF. The gene calls are TRBV20-1 and TRBJ2-1; no clear D gene. V lost 5 bases and J lost 10, with 12 bases in between. The CDR3 runs to 11 residues. CDR1 is DFQATT and CDR2 is SNEGSKA in the germline V gene (reference sequence).

The CDR3 region is CASSQGGQARSGNTIYF. CDR3 nucleotide sequence: TGCGCCAGCAGCCAAGGGGGACAGGCACGCTCTGGAAACACCATATATTTT. The genes are TRBV5-1 and TRBJ1-3, with 8 positions matching TRBD1. CDR3 length: 17 amino acids. Germline values: CDR1 SGHRS, CDR2 YFSETQ. The V and J ends lost 4 bases and 0 bases, in that order; junction bases with no gene match: 9.

The chain carries TRBV7-9 and TRBJ1-1, with D tentatively TRBD1 (6 bases). Trimming took 4 bases from V and 6 from J, leaving 24 bases between them. Germline CDR1 and CDR2: SEHNR and FQNEAQ (reference sequence). The CDR3 runs to 17 residues. In DNA form, the CDR3 reads TGTGCCAGCAGCTCCCGAAACTCGGACAGACGTGTCGCTGAAGCTTTCTTT. Protein product: CASSSRNSDRRVAEAFF.

CDR3 region: CASSVAGTGVGNTIYF. In DNA form, the CDR3 reads TGTGCCAGCAGCGTCGCCGGGACAGGGGTAGGAAACACCATATATTTT. The chain has TRBV9 and TRBJ1-3, with 10 bases aligning to TRBD1. V lost 2 bases to trimming and J lost 4 bases; unmatched junction nucleotides: 6. Germline values: CDR1 SGDLS, CDR2 YYNGEE. The CDR3 has 16 residues.